Below are 12 T cell receptor beta chains sequenced from a single sample in a study of technical replicates of blood from several donors. Assay: immunoSEQ multiplex PCR; the TCRdb copy retains only in-frame clones and omits some. Of under 90,000 clones listed, roughly 94% were seen once; the top ten hold around 0.25%. The specimen sequenced was T cells isolated from PBMCs. These receptors were obtained from a human donor in good health.

CDR3 residues: CASRPGTAYEQYF. CDR3 nucleotide sequence: TGCGCCAGCAGGCCCGGGACAGCCTACGAGCAGTACTTC. The chain has TRBV10-2 and TRBJ2-7, with TRBD1 identical over 7 bases. The CDR3 length is 13 residues. V gave up 6 bases and J gave up 2 bases; unmatched junction bases: 4. The germline V gene has CDR1 WSHSY and CDR2 SAAADI.

The rearrangement uses TRBV6-4 and TRBJ2-1, with D possibly being TRBD1 (5 bases). In germline, CDR1 is MRHNA, CDR2 SNTAGT. V was clipped by 0 bases and J by 12 bases, with 15 bases between them. This CDR3 comprises 14 residues. The CDR3 loop reads CASSDSWGQQRQFF. In DNA form, the CDR3 reads TGTGCCAGCAGTGACTCGTGGGGCCAACAAAGGCAGTTCTTC.

This rearrangement joins TRBV6-4 to TRBJ2-7, with TRBD2 as a possible D gene (6 bases). V was pared by 6 bases and J by 3 bases, with 9 bases between. CDR3 length: 12 amino acids. CDR1 MRHNA and CDR2 SNTAGT come from the germline V gene. CDR3 residues: CASRRLVYEQYF. As DNA, the CDR3 is TGTGCCAGCAGAAGACTAGTCTACGAGCAGTACTTC.

The chain carries TRBV23-1 and TRBJ1-4, with D unresolved. TRBV23-1 is identified as an open reading frame with a role that is uncertain. The length of the CDR3 is 14 residues. With 1 base removed from V and 5 bases from J, the gap between germline ends came to 8 bases. CDR3 residues: CASSQLVRNEKLFF. The DNA of the CDR3 is TGCGCCAGCAGTCAATTGGTCAGGAATGAAAAACTGTTTTTT.

The sample holds one count of this clone. The V gene is TRBV4-1, the J gene TRBJ2-1, with 12 bases fitting TRBD2. The J segment lost 5 bases and the V segment lost 4 bases, leaving 3 bases of the junction unmatched. The CDR3 consists of 15 residues. Germline-derived CDR1 and CDR2 are MGHRA and YSYEKL. The CDR3 sequence: CASSLTSGRHNEQFF. DNA of the CDR3: TGCGCCAGCAGCCTTACTAGCGGGAGGCACAATGAGCAGTTCTTC.

The chain joins TRBV7-9 to TRBJ2-7; the match to TRBD1 covers 10 bases. This CDR3 spans 17 amino acids. After removal of 3 bases from V and 5 bases from J, the junction contained 13 bases not matched to a gene. Germline V CDR1 and CDR2: SEHNR, FQNEAQ (reference sequence). The DNA of the CDR3 is TGTGCCAGCAGCTTTCTTGTCCGGGACAGGGGAGGCCACGAGCAGTACTTC. Protein sequence: CASSFLVRDRGGHEQYF.

The CDR3 region is CASSLTRGQGNIQYF. The CDR3, as DNA: TGTGCCAGCAGCTTGACTCGCGGACAGGGAAACATTCAGTACTTC. The gene calls are TRBV7-9 and TRBJ2-4, with TRBD1 matching over 8 bases. V gave up 3 bases and J gave up 6 bases; unmatched junction bases: 7. This CDR3 spans 15 amino acids. Per the germline V gene, CDR1 is SEHNR and CDR2 is FQNEAQ (reference sequence).

The V gene is TRBV27, the J gene TRBJ1-1; D uncertain. The germline gives CDR1 MNHEY, CDR2 SMNVEV (reference sequence). Trimming took 6 bases from V and 10 from J, leaving 18 bases between them. The CDR3 runs 13 residues. The CDR3 DNA follows: TGTGCCAGCAGAAAAGAGTTTGTCTCCATAGCTTTCTTT. Protein: CASRKEFVSIAFF.

The chain uses TRBV9 and TRBJ1-3; D unclear. CDR1 SGDLS and CDR2 YYNGEE come from the germline V gene. The CDR3 loop spans 14 amino acids. V lost 4 bases, J lost 0 bases, and 8 bases lay in between. CDR3 DNA sequence: TGTGCCAGCAGCAGCCGGGACTCTGGAAACACCATATATTTT. Protein product: CASSSRDSGNTIYF.

The chain carries TRBV4-1 and TRBJ1-2, with TRBD1 matching 8 bases. Unmatched junction bases numbered 9, after V lost 0 bases and J lost 6 bases. Germline V lookup: CDR1 MGHRA, CDR2 YSYEKL. The length of the CDR3 is 16 residues. The CDR3 sequence: CASSQDRTGSKDGYTF. In nucleotides, the CDR3 is TGCGCCAGCAGCCAAGATCGGACAGGGTCGAAAGATGGCTACACCTTC.

V usage is TRBV29-1 and J usage is TRBJ2-7, with 11 bases aligning to TRBD2. Trimming removed 7 bases from V and 3 bases from J; junction bases left unmatched: 8. Looked up from germline, CDR1 is SQVTM and CDR2 is ANQGSEA. CDR3 length: 14 residues. The CDR3 DNA reads as TGCAGCGCCGCGGCGACTAGCGGGAACTACGAGCAGTACTTC. Translating it yields CSAAATSGNYEQYF.

The gene calls are TRBV5-6 and TRBJ2-1; 12 nucleotides agree with TRBD2. V dropped 4 bases and J dropped 4; count of bases not matched to a gene: 9. Germline V CDR1 and CDR2: SGHDT, YYEEEE. The CDR3 runs to 17 residues. As DNA, the CDR3 is TGTGCCAGCAGCCCTAGCGGGAGGGCATATGCGTACAATGAGCAGTTCTTC. Translation: CASSPSGRAYAYNEQFF. Full variable domain (remainder filled in from reference TRBV5-6 and TRBJ2-1): DAGVTQSPTHLIKTRGQQVTLRCSPKSGHDTVSWYQQALGQGPQFIFQYYEEEERQRGNFPDRFSGHQFPNYSSELNVNALLLGDSALYLCASSPSGRAYAYNEQFFGPGTRLTVL.